This T cell receptor (beta chain) was captured by sequencing in a study of cytomegalovirus exposure and HLA in healthy donors. Findings of the study overall: Available immune exposure information covered CMV serostatus only. Upon later analysis, HLA-associated TCR beta chains proved more clonally expanded than other, equally common chains.

The CDR3 loop spans 18 amino acids. The germline CDR1 and CDR2 sequences are MRHNA and SNTAGT. Trimming at V came to 0 bases and at J to 4 bases, leaving 10 bases not matched to a gene. As concerns this clone: The antigen is not known.

A multiplex PCR was run with 60 Vbeta primers and 13 Jbeta primers. Assay: immunoSEQ multiplex PCR; the TCRdb copy retains only in-frame clones and omits some. The sample has roughly 170,000 clones, 60% to 80% seen once. Sequencing input: PBMCs. The TCR was taken from a woman between 50 and 59 years old in good health and CMV-seropositive. The chain employs TRBV6-4 and TRBJ1-2, with 11 bases aligning to TRBD1. This CDR3 is CASSDSSRTGGSSYGYTF. DNA of the CDR3: TGTGCCAGCAGTGACTCGAGTCGGACAGGGGGCTCGAGCTATGGCTACACCTTC.